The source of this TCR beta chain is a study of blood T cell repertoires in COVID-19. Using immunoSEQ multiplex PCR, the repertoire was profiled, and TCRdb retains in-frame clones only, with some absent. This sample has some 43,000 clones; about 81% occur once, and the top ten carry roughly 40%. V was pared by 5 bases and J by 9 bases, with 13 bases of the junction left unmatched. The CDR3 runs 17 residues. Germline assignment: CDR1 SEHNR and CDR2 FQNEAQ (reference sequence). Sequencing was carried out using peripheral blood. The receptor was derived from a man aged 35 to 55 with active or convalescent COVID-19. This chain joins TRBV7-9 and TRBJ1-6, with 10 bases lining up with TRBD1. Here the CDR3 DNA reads TGTGCCAGCAGCGTTAGTCGACCCGGGACAGGGGTTTCACCCCTCCACTTT. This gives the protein CASSVSRPGTGVSPLHF.